The 26 T cell receptor beta chains given below trace back to one sample, sequenced in a study of shared clonotypes between healthy human individuals (TCRdb year 2020). The protocol used for the library was the immunoSEQ multiplex PCR assay. Drawn from immuneACCESS, this table holds only the in-frame rearrangements with V and J called that TCRdb kept. Clones are partly lost; checked studies trace under half to an unresolved V gene and leave the rest unexplained. Recorded for this sample are hundreds of thousands of clones; roughly 95% of them occurred a single time. Under 0.06% of the sample lies in the top ten. Material: naive CD4+ T cells sorted from blood. The meaning of the sample's cell subset or site label: CD45RA+ positively selected. These TCRs come from a woman aged 30 to 39 in good health.

With regard to this clone: This CDR3 is also generated by other DNA sequences in the sample. This rearrangement joins TRBV27 to TRBJ2-5; D remains unclear. TRBJ2-7 matches the DNA end more closely, so the J call is doubtful. This CDR3 has 11 amino acids. Germline CDR1 MNHEY, CDR2 SMNVEV (reference sequence). The CDR3 nucleotides read TGTGCCAGCAGTCCGTCCTACGAGCAGTACTTC. Amino acid sequence: CASSPSYEQYF.

This rearrangement joins TRBV7-2 to TRBJ2-5; TRBD1 matches 8 bases. Losses at the gene ends were 2 bases for V and 2 bases for J; bases not matched to a gene: 4. CDR3 length: 15 residues. The V gene's germline CDR1 is SGHTA and CDR2 FQGNSA. DNA of the CDR3: TGTGCCAGCAGCTTATCGACAGGGGCACAAGAGACCCAGTACTTC. As protein: CASSLSTGAQETQYF. Together with reference TRBV7-2 and TRBJ2-5, the CDR3 gives the full variable domain: GAGVSQSPSNKVTEKGKDVELRCDPISGHTALYWYRQSLGQGLEFLIYFQGNSAPDKSGLPSDRFSAERTGGSVSTLTIQRTQQEDSAVYLCASSLSTGAQETQYFGPGTRLLVL.

This chain links TRBV18 with TRBJ2-5; D gene uncertain. V dropped 4 bases and J dropped 5 bases, with 8 bases sitting between them. CDR3 length: 12 amino acids. Germline CDR1 is KGHSH and CDR2 is LQKENI. The CDR3 coding sequence is TGTGCCAGCTCACAGGGATACGAGACCCAGTACTTC. This sequence encodes CASSQGYETQYF.

On this clone itself: The junction and the germline gene differ at one end; a read error may be behind it. The chain couples TRBV7-2 to TRBJ2-7; 7 positions match TRBD2. CDR1 and CDR2 from the germline V gene are SGHTA and FQGNSA. This CDR3 has 14 residues. CDR3 region: CASSLGTNHLGWHF. In DNA, the CDR3 is TGTGCCAGCAGCCTGGGGACTAACCACCTTGGATGGCACTTC.

The genes are TRBV27 and TRBJ1-2, with 9 nucleotides matching TRBD1. V dropped 4 bases and J dropped 4; count of bases not matched to a gene: 4. Germline V CDR1 and CDR2: MNHEY, SMNVEV (reference sequence). There are 14 residues in the CDR3. The CDR3 spells CASSSETGGYGYTF. The CDR3 DNA is TGTGCCAGCAGTTCCGAGACAGGGGGCTATGGCTACACCTTC.

The chain uses TRBV9 and TRBJ2-2; 9 nucleotides line up with TRBD1. CDR1 and CDR2 from the germline V gene are SGDLS and YYNGEE. This CDR3 spans 16 amino acids. Germline trimming cut 1 base from V and 6 bases from J; bases unmatched to any gene: 7. The DNA of the CDR3 is TGTGCCAGCAGCGTATCCGGGACAGGGTTGGCCGGGGAGCTGTTTTTT. This translates into CASSVSGTGLAGELFF.

The chain joins TRBV25-1 to TRBJ1-4, with D perhaps TRBD1 (5 bases). V was shortened by 2 bases and J by 6 bases, with 19 bases between the two germline ends. The CDR3 is made up of 17 amino acids. Germline V gene lookup returns CDR1 MGHDK and CDR2 SYGVNS. This CDR3 is CASSELVRALPYEKLFF. The CDR3 nucleotides are TGTGCCAGCAGTGAACTCGTCAGGGCTTTGCCTTATGAAAAACTGTTTTTT.

The chain employs TRBV2 and TRBJ2-7; 8 nucleotides match TRBD2. With V trimmed by 6 bases and J by 5 bases, 21 bases remained unmatched. Germline V CDR1 and CDR2: SNHLY, FYNNEI. The CDR3 runs 18 residues. The CDR3, as DNA: TGTGCCAGCAGACCTGGGAGCGGGAGAAAGGCTGGCGGGGACGAGCAGTACTTC. The encoded protein is CASRPGSGRKAGGDEQYF.

The chain joins TRBV5-1 to TRBJ2-7; 9 bases line up with TRBD2. The V gene's germline CDR1 is SGHRS and CDR2 YFSETQ. The CDR3 spans 16 residues. V gave up 0 bases and J gave up 5 bases; unmatched junction bases: 9. CDR3 bases: TGCGCCAGCAGCTTGGAGGCCCAGCGGGAGGCGGACGAGCAGTACTTC. Translated, it gives CASSLEAQREADEQYF. The variable domain in full, completed from reference TRBV5-1 and TRBJ2-7, reads KAGVTQTPRYLIKTRGQQVTLSCSPISGHRSVSWYQQTPGQGLQFLFEYFSETQRNKGNFPGRFSGRQFSNSRSEMNVSTLELGDSALYLCASSLEAQREADEQYFGPGTRLTVT.

V is TRBV5-1 and J is TRBJ1-3; 7 bases are shared with TRBD1. V dropped 2 bases and J dropped 0; count of bases not matched to a gene: 5. CDR1 is SGHRS, CDR2 YFSETQ, per germline. The CDR3 runs 16 residues. CDR3 in DNA: TGCGCCAGCAGCTTACAGGGGTCCAACTCTGGAAACACCATATATTTT. It codes for CASSLQGSNSGNTIYF.

The genes are TRBV28 and TRBJ1-5; TRBD1 is a possible D gene (6 bases). Trimming stripped 6 bases from V and 3 bases from J, with 12 bases between. This CDR3 spans 14 amino acids. The germline CDR1 and CDR2 sequences are MDHEN and SYDVKM. The chain's CDR3 is CASRLGQLNQPQHF. CDR3 nucleotide sequence: TGTGCCAGCAGACTAGGACAGCTCAATCAGCCCCAGCATTTT.

The chain recombines TRBV5-4 with TRBJ1-1; D is perhaps TRBD1 (5 bases). The CDR3 spans 14 residues. Germline V lookup: CDR1 SGHNT, CDR2 YYREEE (reference sequence). The V and J ends lost 1 base and 0 bases respectively, with 7 bases between them. CDR3 residues: CASSLRQLNTEAFF. In DNA, the CDR3 is TGTGCCAGCAGCTTGCGACAGCTGAACACTGAAGCTTTCTTT.

The chain has TRBV28 and TRBJ2-7; the D gene is possibly TRBD2 (5 bases). V was clipped by 3 bases and J by 0 bases, with 12 bases between them. CDR1 MDHEN and CDR2 SYDVKM come from the germline V gene. This CDR3 comprises 15 residues. The CDR3 DNA reads as TGTGCCAGCAGTTTGGACTCAACGAGCTCCTACGAGCAGTACTTC. It translates to CASSLDSTSSYEQYF.

The V call is TRBV5-1, the J call TRBJ1-4; 7 nucleotides agree with TRBD1. The V and J ends lost 5 bases and 3 bases, in that order; junction bases with no gene match: 4. The germline CDR1 and CDR2 sequences are SGHRS and YFSETQ. This CDR3 has 14 residues. CDR3 region: CASSTGEPNEKLFF. In DNA, the CDR3 is TGCGCCAGCAGTACAGGGGAGCCTAATGAAAAACTGTTTTTT.

This chain links TRBV21-1 with TRBJ1-4. TRBV21-1 is deemed a pseudogene. This CDR3 has 16 residues. In DNA form, the CDR3 reads TGTGCCAGCAGCAAAGACGTCCGGGGAGAGAATGAAAAACTGTTTTTT. As protein: CASSKDVRGENEKLFF.

The chain carries TRBV6-6 and TRBJ2-7, with 7 positions matching TRBD1. The CDR3 extends over 14 amino acids. Germline V gene data show CDR1 as MNHNY and CDR2 as SVGAGI (reference sequence). J lost 4 bases, V lost 6 bases, and 9 bases had no gene match. CDR3 sequence reads: CASSTRGQWYEQYF. CDR3 bases: TGTGCCAGCAGCACCCGGGGACAGTGGTACGAGCAGTACTTC.

V is TRBV5-5 and J is TRBJ2-5, with TRBD1 matching over 7 bases. The trim removed 3 bases at V and 1 base at J, leaving 6 bases unmatched. Germline V CDR1 and CDR2: SGHKS, YYEKEE (reference sequence). The CDR3 length is 15 residues. The CDR3 region is CASSSLGQAQETQYF. The CDR3 bases are TGTGCCAGCAGCTCGTTAGGACAGGCCCAAGAGACCCAGTACTTC.

The V and J genes are TRBV10-2 and TRBJ1-5; D remains ambiguous. CDR1 is WSHSY and CDR2 is SAAADI in the germline V gene. The CDR3 contains 14 residues. The V end lost 2 bases, the J end lost 5 bases, and 10 bases lay between the germline ends. The CDR3 DNA reads TGCGCCAGCAGTGAGAACCTCCGAGATCAGCCCCAGCATTTT. Translating it yields CASSENLRDQPQHF.

The chain recombines TRBV20-1 with TRBJ1-1; D gene uncertain. Germline V gene data show CDR1 as DFQATT and CDR2 as SNEGSKA (reference sequence). The CDR3 sequence is 11 residues long. V was shortened by 5 bases and J by 12 bases, with 16 bases between the two germline ends. Here the CDR3 DNA reads TGCAGTGCTTATAAGGACGCCCTAACTTTCTTT. Its translation: CSAYKDALTFF.

In its sample, this clone was seen once. J is TRBJ1-6 and V is TRBV7-2; 9 nucleotides match TRBD1. The V segment lost 5 bases and the J segment 7 bases; nucleotides outside the gene matches: 6. Per the germline V gene, CDR1 is SGHTA and CDR2 is FQGNSA. The CDR3 is made up of 15 amino acids. In nucleotides, the CDR3 is TGTGCCAGCAGCCCACAGGGGGCGAGAAATTCACCCCTCCACTTT. Translating it yields CASSPQGARNSPLHF.

The chain has TRBV28 and TRBJ1-1, with D tentatively TRBD1 (5 bases). The CDR3 length is 14 residues. Trimming left V 8 bases short and J 4 bases short, with 17 bases between. Germline CDR1 is MDHEN and CDR2 is SYDVKM. CDR3 coding DNA: TGTGCCAGCCAACGTGGGGGGTTCGGCACTGAAGCTTTCTTT. Its translation: CASQRGGFGTEAFF.

The chain combines TRBV27 with TRBJ2-7; 7 bases align to TRBD2. The CDR3 extends over 14 amino acids. After removal of 5 bases from V and 3 bases from J, the junction contained 7 bases not matched to a gene. The germline V gene has CDR1 MNHEY and CDR2 SMNVEV (reference sequence). CDR3 sequence reads: CASSTRLADYEQYF. For the CDR3, the DNA is TGTGCCAGCAGTACCAGACTAGCCGACTACGAGCAGTACTTC.

This sequence joins TRBV19 and TRBJ2-2, with 15 nucleotides matching TRBD2. Trimming removed 4 bases from V and 6 bases from J; junction bases left unmatched: 6. CDR3 size: 17 residues. Germline values: CDR1 LNHDA, CDR2 SQIVND (reference sequence). CDR3 loop: CASSKGLAGGISGELFF. The CDR3 nucleotides read TGTGCCAGTAGTAAGGGACTAGCGGGAGGAATATCCGGGGAGCTGTTTTTT.

The V call is TRBV19, the J call TRBJ1-2; tentatively, D is TRBD1 (5 bases). Per germline, CDR1 LNHDA and CDR2 SQIVND (reference sequence). Trimming left V 7 bases short and J 4 bases short, with 10 bases between. The CDR3 sequence is 12 residues long. In DNA, the CDR3 is TGTGCCAGTAATAACGGGGGCTATGGCTACACCTTC. Translated, it gives CASNNGGYGYTF.

This rearrangement joins TRBV2 to TRBJ2-3; TRBD2 matches 7 bases. There are 16 residues in the CDR3. The V gene end was trimmed by 10 bases and the J gene end by 8 bases; junction bases not matched to a gene: 21. Germline-derived CDR1 and CDR2 are SNHLY and FYNNEI. The DNA of the CDR3 is TGTGCCACCTCCCTGACCCGGGACTATGGAACTGCTACGCAGTATTTT. The encoded protein is CATSLTRDYGTATQYF.

The rearrangement joins TRBV5-1 to TRBJ1-4; 7 positions match TRBD1. Germline V gives CDR1 SGHRS, CDR2 YFSETQ. This CDR3 spans 18 amino acids. V lost 4 bases and J lost 0; bases outside the gene matches: 12. For the CDR3, the DNA is TGCGCCAGCAGCCAACGCCGGGACAGCTATTCAACTAATGAAAAACTGTTTTTT. The encoded protein is CASSQRRDSYSTNEKLFF.